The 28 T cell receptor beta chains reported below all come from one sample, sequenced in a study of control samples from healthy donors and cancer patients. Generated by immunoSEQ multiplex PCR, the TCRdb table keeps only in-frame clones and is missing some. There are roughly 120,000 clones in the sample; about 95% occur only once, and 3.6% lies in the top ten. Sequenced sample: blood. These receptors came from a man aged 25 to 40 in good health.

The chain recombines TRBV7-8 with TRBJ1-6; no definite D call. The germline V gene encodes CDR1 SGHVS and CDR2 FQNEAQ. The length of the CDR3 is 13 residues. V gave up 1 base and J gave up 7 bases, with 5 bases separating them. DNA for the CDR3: TGTGCCAGCAGCTTAGATGGGAATTCACCCCTCCACTTT. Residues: CASSLDGNSPLHF.

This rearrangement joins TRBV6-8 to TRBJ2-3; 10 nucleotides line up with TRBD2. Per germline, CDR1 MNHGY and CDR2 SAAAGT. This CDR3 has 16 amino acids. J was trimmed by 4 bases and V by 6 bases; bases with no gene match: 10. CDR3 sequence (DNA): TGTGCCAGCAGCCCTAGCGGGGGACCAATTTCAGATACGCAGTATTTT. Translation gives CASSPSGGPISDTQYF.

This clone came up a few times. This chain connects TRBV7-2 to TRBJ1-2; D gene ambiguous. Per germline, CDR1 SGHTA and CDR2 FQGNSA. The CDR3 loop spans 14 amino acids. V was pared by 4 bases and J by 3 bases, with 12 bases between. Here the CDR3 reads CASSSFAGDYGYTF. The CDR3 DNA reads TGTGCCAGCAGCTCGTTCGCAGGAGACTATGGCTACACCTTC.

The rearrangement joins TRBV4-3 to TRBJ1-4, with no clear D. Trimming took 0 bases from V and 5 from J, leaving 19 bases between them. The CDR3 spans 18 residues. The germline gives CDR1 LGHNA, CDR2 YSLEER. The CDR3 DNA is TGCGCCAGCAGCCAAGACTACCTTCCCCTCCGATTAAATGAAAAACTGTTTTTT. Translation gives CASSQDYLPLRLNEKLFF.

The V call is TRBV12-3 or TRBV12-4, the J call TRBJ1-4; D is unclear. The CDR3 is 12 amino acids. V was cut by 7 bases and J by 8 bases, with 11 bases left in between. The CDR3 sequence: CASKGSYEKLFF. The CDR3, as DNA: TGTGCCAGCAAAGGGAGTTACGAAAAACTGTTTTTT.

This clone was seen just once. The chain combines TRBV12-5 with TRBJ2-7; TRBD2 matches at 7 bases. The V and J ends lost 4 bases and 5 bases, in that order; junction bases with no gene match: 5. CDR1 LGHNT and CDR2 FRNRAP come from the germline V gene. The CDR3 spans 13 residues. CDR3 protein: CASGSGRGDEQYF. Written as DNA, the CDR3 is TGTGCTAGTGGTTCGGGCCGGGGGGACGAGCAGTACTTC.

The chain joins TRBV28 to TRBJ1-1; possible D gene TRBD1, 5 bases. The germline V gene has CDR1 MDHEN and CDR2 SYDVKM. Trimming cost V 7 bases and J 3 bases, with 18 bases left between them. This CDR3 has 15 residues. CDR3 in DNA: TGTGCCAGCACCCTAGGCGGGGCCTTAGACACTGAAGCTTTCTTT. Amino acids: CASTLGGALDTEAFF.

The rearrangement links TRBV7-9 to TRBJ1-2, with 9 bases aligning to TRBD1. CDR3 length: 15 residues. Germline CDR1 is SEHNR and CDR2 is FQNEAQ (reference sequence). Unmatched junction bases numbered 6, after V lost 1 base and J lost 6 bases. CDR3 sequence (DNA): TGTGCCAGCAGCTTAGTGCGGACAGGGGAGGATGGCTACACCTTC. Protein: CASSLVRTGEDGYTF.

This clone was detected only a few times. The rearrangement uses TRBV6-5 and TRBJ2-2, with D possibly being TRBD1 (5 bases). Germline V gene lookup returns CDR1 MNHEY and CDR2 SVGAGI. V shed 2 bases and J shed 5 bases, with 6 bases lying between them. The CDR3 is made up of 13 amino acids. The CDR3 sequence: CASSYPGTGELFF. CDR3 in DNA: TGTGCCAGCAGTTACCCAGGGACCGGGGAGCTGTTTTTT.

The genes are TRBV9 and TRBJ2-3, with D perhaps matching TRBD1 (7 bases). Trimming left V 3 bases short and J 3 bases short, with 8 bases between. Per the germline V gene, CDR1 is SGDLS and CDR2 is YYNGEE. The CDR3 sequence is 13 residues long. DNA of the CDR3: TGTGCCAGCAGCGCAGGGGGGACAGATACGCAGTATTTT. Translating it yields CASSAGGTDTQYF.

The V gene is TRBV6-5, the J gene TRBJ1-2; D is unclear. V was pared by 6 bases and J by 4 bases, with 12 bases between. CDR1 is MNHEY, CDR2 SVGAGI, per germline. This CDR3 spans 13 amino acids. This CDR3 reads CASSLGAFYGYTF. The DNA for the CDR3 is TGTGCCAGCAGCCTTGGTGCGTTCTATGGCTACACCTTC.

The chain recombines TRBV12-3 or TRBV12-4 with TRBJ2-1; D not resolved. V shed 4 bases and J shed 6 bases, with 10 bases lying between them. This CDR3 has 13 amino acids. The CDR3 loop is CASSSMGLNEQFF. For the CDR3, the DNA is TGTGCCAGCAGTTCAATGGGTCTCAATGAGCAGTTCTTC.

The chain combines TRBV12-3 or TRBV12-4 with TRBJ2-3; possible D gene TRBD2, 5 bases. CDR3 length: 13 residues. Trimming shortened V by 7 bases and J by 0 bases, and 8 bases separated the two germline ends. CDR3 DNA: TGTGCCAGCACCGGGGTGAGCACAGATACGCAGTATTTT. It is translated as CASTGVSTDTQYF.

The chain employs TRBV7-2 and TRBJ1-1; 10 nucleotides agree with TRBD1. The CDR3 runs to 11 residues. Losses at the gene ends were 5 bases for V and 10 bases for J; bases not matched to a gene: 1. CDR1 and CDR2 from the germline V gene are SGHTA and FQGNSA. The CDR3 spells CASSRQGAAFF. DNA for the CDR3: TGTGCCAGCAGCCGACAGGGGGCAGCTTTCTTT.

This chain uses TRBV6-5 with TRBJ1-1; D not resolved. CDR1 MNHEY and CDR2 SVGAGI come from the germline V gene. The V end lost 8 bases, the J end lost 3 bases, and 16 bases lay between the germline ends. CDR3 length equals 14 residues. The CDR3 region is CASGLHGFDTEAFF. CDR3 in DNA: TGTGCCAGCGGACTACACGGCTTTGACACTGAAGCTTTCTTT.

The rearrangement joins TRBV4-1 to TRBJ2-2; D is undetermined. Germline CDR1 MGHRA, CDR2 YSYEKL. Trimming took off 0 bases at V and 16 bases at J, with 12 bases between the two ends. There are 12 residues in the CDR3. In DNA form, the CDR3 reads TGCGCCAGCAGCCAAGAGGCGCCGCCGCCGTTTTTT. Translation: CASSQEAPPPFF.

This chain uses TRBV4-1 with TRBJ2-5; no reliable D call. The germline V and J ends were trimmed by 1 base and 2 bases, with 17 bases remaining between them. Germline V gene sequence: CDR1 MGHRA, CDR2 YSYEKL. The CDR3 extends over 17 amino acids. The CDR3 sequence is CASSQGPDGLLQETQYF. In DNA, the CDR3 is TGCGCCAGCAGCCAAGGTCCTGACGGTTTGTTACAAGAGACCCAGTACTTC.

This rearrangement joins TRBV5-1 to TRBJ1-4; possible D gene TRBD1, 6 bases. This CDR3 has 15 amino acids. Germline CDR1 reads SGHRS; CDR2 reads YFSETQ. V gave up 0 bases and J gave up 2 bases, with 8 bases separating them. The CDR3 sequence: CASSLATGTNEKLFF. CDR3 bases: TGCGCCAGCAGCTTGGCCACAGGGACTAATGAAAAACTGTTTTTT. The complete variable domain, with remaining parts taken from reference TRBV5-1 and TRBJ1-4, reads KAGVTQTPRYLIKTRGQQVTLSCSPISGHRSVSWYQQTPGQGLQFLFEYFSETQRNKGNFPGRFSGRQFSNSRSEMNVSTLELGDSALYLCASSLATGTNEKLFFGSGTQLSVL.

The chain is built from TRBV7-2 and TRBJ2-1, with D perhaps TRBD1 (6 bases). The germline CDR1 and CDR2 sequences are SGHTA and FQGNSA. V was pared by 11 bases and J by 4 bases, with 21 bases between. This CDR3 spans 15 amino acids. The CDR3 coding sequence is TGTGCCGGCCGACAGGACCTAAGCTTTTACAATGAGCAGTTCTTC. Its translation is CAGRQDLSFYNEQFF.

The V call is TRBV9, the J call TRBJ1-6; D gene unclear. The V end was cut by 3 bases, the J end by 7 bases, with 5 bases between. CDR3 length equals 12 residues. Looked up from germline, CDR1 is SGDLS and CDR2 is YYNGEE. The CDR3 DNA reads TGTGCCAGCAGCGGACCCAATTCACCCCTCCACTTT. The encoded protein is CASSGPNSPLHF.

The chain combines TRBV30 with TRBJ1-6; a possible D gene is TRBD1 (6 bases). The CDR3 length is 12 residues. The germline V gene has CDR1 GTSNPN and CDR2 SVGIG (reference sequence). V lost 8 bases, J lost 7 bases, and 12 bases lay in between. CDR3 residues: CARGAGNSPLHF. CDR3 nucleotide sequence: TGTGCCCGGGGGGCAGGCAATTCACCCCTCCACTTT.

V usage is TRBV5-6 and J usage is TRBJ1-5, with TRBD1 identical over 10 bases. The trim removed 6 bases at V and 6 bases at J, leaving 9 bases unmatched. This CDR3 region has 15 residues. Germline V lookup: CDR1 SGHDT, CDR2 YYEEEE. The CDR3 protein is CASKRQGAGAQPQHF. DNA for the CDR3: TGTGCCAGCAAGAGACAGGGGGCAGGCGCTCAGCCCCAGCATTTT.

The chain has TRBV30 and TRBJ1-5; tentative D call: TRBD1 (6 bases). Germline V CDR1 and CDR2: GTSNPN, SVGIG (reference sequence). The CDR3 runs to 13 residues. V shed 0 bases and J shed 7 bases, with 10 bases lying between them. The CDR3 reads CAWSVGGFQPQHF. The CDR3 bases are TGTGCCTGGAGTGTAGGGGGTTTCCAGCCCCAGCATTTT. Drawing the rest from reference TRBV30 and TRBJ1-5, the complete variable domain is SQTIHQWPATLVQPVGSPLSLECTVEGTSNPNLYWYRQAAGRGLQLLFYSVGIGQISSEVPQNLSASRPQDRQFILSSKKLLLSDSGFYLCAWSVGGFQPQHFGDGTRLSIL.

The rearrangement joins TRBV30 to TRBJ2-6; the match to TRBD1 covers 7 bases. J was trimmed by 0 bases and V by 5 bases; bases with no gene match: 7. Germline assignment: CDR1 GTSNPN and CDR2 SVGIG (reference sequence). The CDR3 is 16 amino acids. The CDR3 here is CAWADRASSGANVLTF. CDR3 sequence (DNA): TGTGCCTGGGCAGACAGGGCCTCCTCTGGGGCCAACGTCCTGACTTTC.

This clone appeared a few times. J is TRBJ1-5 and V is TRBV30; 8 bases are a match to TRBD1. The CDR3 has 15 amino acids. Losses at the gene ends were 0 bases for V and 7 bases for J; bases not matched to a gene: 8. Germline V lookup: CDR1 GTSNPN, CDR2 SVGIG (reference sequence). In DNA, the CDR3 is TGTGCCTGGAGTGTCCAGGGGGCGGTTCAGCAGCCCCAGCATTTT. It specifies CAWSVQGAVQQPQHF. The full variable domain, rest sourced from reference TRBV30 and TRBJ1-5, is SQTIHQWPATLVQPVGSPLSLECTVEGTSNPNLYWYRQAAGRGLQLLFYSVGIGQISSEVPQNLSASRPQDRQFILSSKKLLLSDSGFYLCAWSVQGAVQQPQHFGDGTRLSIL.

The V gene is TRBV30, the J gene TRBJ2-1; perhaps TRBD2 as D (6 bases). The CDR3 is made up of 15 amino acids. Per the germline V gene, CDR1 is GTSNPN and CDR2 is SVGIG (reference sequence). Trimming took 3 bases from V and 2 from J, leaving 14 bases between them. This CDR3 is CAWRGGRTTYNEQFF. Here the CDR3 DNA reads TGTGCCTGGAGGGGAGGACGGACCACCTACAATGAGCAGTTCTTC.

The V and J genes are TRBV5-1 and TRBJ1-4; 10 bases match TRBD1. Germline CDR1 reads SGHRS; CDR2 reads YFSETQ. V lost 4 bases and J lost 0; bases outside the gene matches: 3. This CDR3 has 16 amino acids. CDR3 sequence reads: CASSTGTGATNEKLFF. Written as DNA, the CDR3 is TGCGCCAGCAGCACCGGGACAGGGGCAACTAATGAAAAACTGTTTTTT. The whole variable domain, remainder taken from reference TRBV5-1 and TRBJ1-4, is KAGVTQTPRYLIKTRGQQVTLSCSPISGHRSVSWYQQTPGQGLQFLFEYFSETQRNKGNFPGRFSGRQFSNSRSEMNVSTLELGDSALYLCASSTGTGATNEKLFFGSGTQLSVL.

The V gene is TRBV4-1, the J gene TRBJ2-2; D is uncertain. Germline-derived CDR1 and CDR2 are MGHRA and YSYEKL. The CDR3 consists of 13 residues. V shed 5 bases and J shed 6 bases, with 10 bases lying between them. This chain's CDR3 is CASSDPNSGELFF. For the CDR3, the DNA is TGCGCCAGCAGCGACCCAAATTCCGGGGAGCTGTTTTTT.